The clone carrying this T cell receptor (beta chain) was counted many times. The entry originates in a study of T cells in Graves' hyperthyroidism and ophthalmopathy. There were TCR beta CDR3 regions amplified from RNA transcripts. The HTBI set primed first-round TCR CDR3 RT-PCR. TCRdb passed the multiplex PCR reads through MiXCR, listing each CDR3 protein once. This table has roughly 100,000 distinct CDR3 sequences, 40% appearing once. Newly diagnosed hyperthyroidism patients aged 18 to 65 years had disease lasting under 2 months. Germline V gene sequence: CDR1 ENHRY, CDR2 SYGVKD. The CDR3 is 15 residues long. Trimming cost V 6 bases and J 6 bases; bases outside gene matches: 10.

The sequenced material came from peripheral blood or thyroid tissue (not recorded which). This rearrangement joins TRBV10-3 to TRBJ2-2, with 7 bases that match TRBD2. The receptor's source is a woman in her 30s with Graves' hyperthyroidism. CDR3 protein: CAIRASGAGPGELFF. CDR3 DNA: TGTGCCATCAGGGCTAGCGGAGCTGGGCCCGGGGAGCTGTTTTTT.